The 10 T cell receptor beta chains in this list originate from one sample, sequenced in a study of blood T cell repertoires in COVID-19. The repertoire was sequenced with immunoSEQ multiplex PCR; TCRdb's copy has only in-frame clones and lacks some. Seen here are 30,000 to 40,000 clones, 75% to 90% observed once, and the top ten hold 14%. The sample consisted of peripheral blood. The receptors were sampled from a man aged 55 to 69 with active COVID-19.

This clone occurred once. The rearrangement joins TRBV28 to TRBJ2-2; 9 nucleotides match TRBD2. This CDR3 is built from 15 residues. Germline trimming cut 7 bases from V and 3 bases from J; bases unmatched to any gene: 6. Germline loops: CDR1 MDHEN, CDR2 SYDVKM. The DNA of the CDR3 is TGTGCCAGCAACGGCGGGAGGGCCGACACCGGGGAGCTGTTTTTT. This gives the protein CASNGGRADTGELFF.

The chain has TRBV7-6 and TRBJ2-7; TRBD1 is a possible D gene (5 bases). From germline, CDR1 is SGHVS and CDR2 FNYEAQ. The CDR3 covers 17 residues. V gave up 1 base and J gave up 3 bases, with 19 bases separating them. CDR3 coding DNA: TGTGCCAGCAGCTTAGTACCTGGGTTTGGGGCTAACTACGAGCAGTACTTC. Translating gives CASSLVPGFGANYEQYF.

The chain recombines TRBV28 with TRBJ2-7; 7 positions agree with TRBD2. The V gene end was trimmed by 5 bases and the J gene end by 5 bases; junction bases not matched to a gene: 15. Germline CDR1 is MDHEN and CDR2 is SYDVKM. CDR3 size: 16 residues. The CDR3: CASSPPSWGGPNEQYF. As DNA, the CDR3 is TGTGCCAGCAGTCCCCCCAGTTGGGGAGGGCCTAACGAGCAGTACTTC. Filled out from reference TRBV28 and TRBJ2-7, the complete variable domain reads DVKVTQSSRYLVKRTGEKVFLECVQDMDHENMFWYRQDPGLGLRLIYFSYDVKMKEKGDIPEGYSVSREKKERFSLILESASTNQTSMYLCASSPPSWGGPNEQYFGPGTRLTVT.

In this sample, this clone turned up a few times. The chain couples TRBV7-8 to TRBJ2-1; 11 bases agree with TRBD2. The CDR3 spans 14 residues. The trim removed 5 bases at V and 8 bases at J, leaving 5 bases unmatched. The germline gives CDR1 SGHVS, CDR2 FQNEAQ. The CDR3 bases are TGTGCCAGCAGCCTTAGCGGGGGGGGCCATGAGCAGTTCTTC. Its protein is CASSLSGGGHEQFF.

The chain combines TRBV6-5 with TRBJ1-2; 7 bases are shared with TRBD1. This CDR3 spans 14 amino acids. V lost 6 bases to trimming and J lost 5 bases; unmatched junction nucleotides: 9. Germline loops: CDR1 MNHEY, CDR2 SVGAGI. The CDR3 bases are TGTGCCAGCAGCCCCGGGACAGCGACTTATGGCTACACCTTC. It yields the protein CASSPGTATYGYTF.

This clone was seen a handful of times. The chain is built from TRBV6-6 and TRBJ1-2, with 11 bases fitting TRBD1. Germline V lookup: CDR1 MNHNY, CDR2 SVGAGI (reference sequence). Germline trimming cut 5 bases from V and 7 bases from J; bases unmatched to any gene: 6. This CDR3 is built from 14 residues. The CDR3, as DNA: TGTGCCAGCAGTGGCCGGGACAGGGGGTCTGGCTACACCTTC. Encoded protein: CASSGRDRGSGYTF.

This rearrangement joins TRBV2 to TRBJ2-7; 10 bases align to TRBD2. Germline CDR1 SNHLY, CDR2 FYNNEI. V was pared by 6 bases and J by 0 bases, with 5 bases of the junction left unmatched. This CDR3 has 15 amino acids. Written as DNA, the CDR3 is TGTGCCAGCAGCCCTGGGACTAGCGCCTCCTACGAGCAGTACTTC. The encoded protein is CASSPGTSASYEQYF.

The chain links TRBV5-1 to TRBJ2-1; 9 nucleotides align to TRBD1. J lost 4 bases, V lost 8 bases, and 10 bases had no gene match. CDR1 SGHRS and CDR2 YFSETQ come from the germline V gene. This CDR3 is 15 amino acids long. The CDR3 DNA is TGCGCCAGTAACCTAGGACAGGGGACTTACAATGAGCAGTTCTTC. Its translation is CASNLGQGTYNEQFF.

The chain recombines TRBV5-1 with TRBJ1-2; D ambiguous. There are 13 residues in the CDR3. V gave up 4 bases and J gave up 0 bases, with 7 bases separating them. Germline values: CDR1 SGHRS, CDR2 YFSETQ. CDR3 in DNA: TGCGCCAGCAGCCAAGACACTAACTATGGCTACACCTTC. It encodes CASSQDTNYGYTF. Full variable domain (outside the CDR3, taken from reference TRBV5-1 and TRBJ1-2): KAGVTQTPRYLIKTRGQQVTLSCSPISGHRSVSWYQQTPGQGLQFLFEYFSETQRNKGNFPGRFSGRQFSNSRSEMNVSTLELGDSALYLCASSQDTNYGYTFGSGTRLTVV.

The V gene is TRBV7-9, the J gene TRBJ1-3; D not certain. The CDR3 covers 14 residues. V was pared by 1 base and J by 4 bases, with 8 bases between. Germline V gene lookup returns CDR1 SEHNR and CDR2 FQNEAQ (reference sequence). The CDR3 region is CASSLVPRGNTIYF. Written as DNA, the CDR3 is TGTGCCAGCAGCTTAGTCCCACGGGGAAACACCATATATTTT.